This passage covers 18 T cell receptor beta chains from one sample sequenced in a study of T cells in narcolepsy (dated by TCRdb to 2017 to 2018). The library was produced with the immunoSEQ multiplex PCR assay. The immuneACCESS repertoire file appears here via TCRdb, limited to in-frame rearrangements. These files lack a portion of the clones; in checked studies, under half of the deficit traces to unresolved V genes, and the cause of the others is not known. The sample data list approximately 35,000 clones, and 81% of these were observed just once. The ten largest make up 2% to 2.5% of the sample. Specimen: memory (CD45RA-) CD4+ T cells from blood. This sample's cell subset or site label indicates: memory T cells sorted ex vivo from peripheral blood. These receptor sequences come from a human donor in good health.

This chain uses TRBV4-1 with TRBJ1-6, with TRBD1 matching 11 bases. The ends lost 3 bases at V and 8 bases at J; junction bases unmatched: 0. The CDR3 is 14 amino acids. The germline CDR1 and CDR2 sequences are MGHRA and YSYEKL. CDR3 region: CASSQGQGDSPLHF. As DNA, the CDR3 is TGCGCCAGCAGCCAGGGACAGGGGGATTCACCCCTCCACTTT.

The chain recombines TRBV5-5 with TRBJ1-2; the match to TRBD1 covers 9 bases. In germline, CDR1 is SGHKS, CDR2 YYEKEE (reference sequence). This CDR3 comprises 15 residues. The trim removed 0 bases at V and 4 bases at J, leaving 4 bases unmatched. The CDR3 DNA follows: TGTGCCAGCAGCTTGGCCGGGACAGGGCCCTATGGCTACACCTTC. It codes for CASSLAGTGPYGYTF.

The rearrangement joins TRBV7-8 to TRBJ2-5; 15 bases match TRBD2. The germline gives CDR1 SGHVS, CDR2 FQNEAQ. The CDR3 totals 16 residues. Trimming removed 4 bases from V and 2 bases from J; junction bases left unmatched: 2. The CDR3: CASSSGLAGGQETQYF. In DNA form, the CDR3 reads TGTGCCAGCAGCTCCGGACTAGCGGGAGGGCAAGAGACCCAGTACTTC.

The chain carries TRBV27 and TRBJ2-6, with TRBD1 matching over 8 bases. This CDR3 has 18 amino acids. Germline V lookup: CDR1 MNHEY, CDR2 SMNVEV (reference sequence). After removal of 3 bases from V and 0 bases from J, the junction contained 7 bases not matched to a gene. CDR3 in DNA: TGTGCCAGCAGTTTCACCGGGACAGGATTCTCTGGGGCCAACGTCCTGACTTTC. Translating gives CASSFTGTGFSGANVLTF.

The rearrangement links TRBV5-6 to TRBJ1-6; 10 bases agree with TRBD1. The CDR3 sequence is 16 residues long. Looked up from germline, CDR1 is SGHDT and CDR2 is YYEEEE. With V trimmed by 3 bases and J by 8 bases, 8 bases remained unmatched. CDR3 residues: CASSYTTGTGDSPLHF. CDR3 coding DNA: TGTGCCAGCAGCTACACCACCGGGACAGGGGATTCACCCCTCCACTTT.

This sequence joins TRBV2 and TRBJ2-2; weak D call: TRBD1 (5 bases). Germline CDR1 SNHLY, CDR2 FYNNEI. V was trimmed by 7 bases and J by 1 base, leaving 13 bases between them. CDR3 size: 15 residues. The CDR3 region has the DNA TGTGCCAGCAATCAGGGTCGATTGAACACCGGGGAGCTGTTTTTT. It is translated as CASNQGRLNTGELFF. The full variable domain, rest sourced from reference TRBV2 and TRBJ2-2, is EPEVTQTPSHQVTQMGQEVILRCVPISNHLYFYWYRQILGQKVEFLVSFYNNEISEKSEIFDDQFSVERPDGSNFTLKIRSTKLEDSAMYFCASNQGRLNTGELFFGEGSRLTVL.

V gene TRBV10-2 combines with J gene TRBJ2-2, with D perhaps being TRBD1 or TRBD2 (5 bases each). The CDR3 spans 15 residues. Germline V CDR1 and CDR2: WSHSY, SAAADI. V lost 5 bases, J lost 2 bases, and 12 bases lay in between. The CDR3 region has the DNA TGCGCCAGCAGTTGGTCCGGGGCCAACACCGGGGAGCTGTTTTTT. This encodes CASSWSGANTGELFF.

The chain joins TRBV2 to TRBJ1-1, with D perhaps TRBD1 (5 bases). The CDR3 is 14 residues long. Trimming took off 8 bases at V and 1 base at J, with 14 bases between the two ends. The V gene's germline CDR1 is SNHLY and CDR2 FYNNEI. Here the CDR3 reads CASSQGWRNTEAFF. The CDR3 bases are TGTGCCAGCTCCCAGGGTTGGCGGAACACTGAAGCTTTCTTT.

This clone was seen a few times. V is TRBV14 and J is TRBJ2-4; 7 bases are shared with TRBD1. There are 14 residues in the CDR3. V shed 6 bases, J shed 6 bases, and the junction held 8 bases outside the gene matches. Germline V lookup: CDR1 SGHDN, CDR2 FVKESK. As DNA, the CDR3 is TGTGCCAGCAGTCCTAGGGGGCCAGGAAACATTCAGTACTTC. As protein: CASSPRGPGNIQYF.

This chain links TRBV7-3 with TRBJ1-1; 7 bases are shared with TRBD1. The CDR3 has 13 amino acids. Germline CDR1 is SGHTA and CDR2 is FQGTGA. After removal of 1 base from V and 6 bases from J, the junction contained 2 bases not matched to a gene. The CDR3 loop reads CASSLNQGAEAFF. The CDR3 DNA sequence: TGTGCCAGCAGCTTAAATCAGGGGGCTGAAGCTTTCTTT.

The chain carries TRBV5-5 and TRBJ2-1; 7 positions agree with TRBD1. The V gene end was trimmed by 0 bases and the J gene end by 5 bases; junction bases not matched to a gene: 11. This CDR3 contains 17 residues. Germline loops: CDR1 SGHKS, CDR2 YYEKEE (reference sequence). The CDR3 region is CASSLVPGQTLNNEQFF. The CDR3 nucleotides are TGTGCCAGCAGCTTGGTCCCGGGACAGACGTTAAACAATGAGCAGTTCTTC.

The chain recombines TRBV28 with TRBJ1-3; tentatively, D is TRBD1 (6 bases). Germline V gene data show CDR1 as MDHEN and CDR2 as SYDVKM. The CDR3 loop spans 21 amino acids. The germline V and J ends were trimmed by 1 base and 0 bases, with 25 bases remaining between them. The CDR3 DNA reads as TGTGCCAGCAGTTTATTGGGATTCCGGTACGACAGGCAACTCTCTGGAAACACCATATATTTT. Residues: CASSLLGFRYDRQLSGNTIYF.

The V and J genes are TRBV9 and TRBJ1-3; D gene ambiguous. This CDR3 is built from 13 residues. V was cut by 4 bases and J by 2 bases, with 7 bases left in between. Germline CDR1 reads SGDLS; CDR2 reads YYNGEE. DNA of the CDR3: TGTGCCAGCAGCCCTGCTCCTGGAAACACCATATATTTT. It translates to CASSPAPGNTIYF.

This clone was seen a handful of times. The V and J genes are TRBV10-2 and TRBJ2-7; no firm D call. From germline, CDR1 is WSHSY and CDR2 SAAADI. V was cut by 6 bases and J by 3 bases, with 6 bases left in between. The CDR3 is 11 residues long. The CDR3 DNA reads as TGCGCCAGCAGGGGCGGCTACGAGCAGTACTTC. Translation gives CASRGGYEQYF.

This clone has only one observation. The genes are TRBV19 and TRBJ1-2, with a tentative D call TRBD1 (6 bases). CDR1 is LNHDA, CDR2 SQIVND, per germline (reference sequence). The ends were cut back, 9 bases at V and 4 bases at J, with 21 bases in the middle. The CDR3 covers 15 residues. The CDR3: CASRPQGTKPYGYTF. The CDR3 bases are TGTGCCAGCCGACCGCAGGGGACCAAACCCTATGGCTACACCTTC.

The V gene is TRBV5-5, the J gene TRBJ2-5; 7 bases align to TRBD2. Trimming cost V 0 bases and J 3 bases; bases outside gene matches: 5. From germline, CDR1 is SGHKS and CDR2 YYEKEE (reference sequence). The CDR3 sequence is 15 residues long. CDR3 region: CASSLGTRGEETQYF. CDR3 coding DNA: TGTGCCAGCAGCTTGGGGACTAGGGGTGAAGAGACCCAGTACTTC.

The CDR3 region is CASSKEGTGLAEAFF. CDR3 coding DNA: TGTGCCAGCAGCAAAGAAGGGACGGGACTGGCTGAAGCTTTCTTT. The gene calls are TRBV21-1 and TRBJ1-1. TRBV21-1 is tagged as a pseudogene. The CDR3 contains 15 residues.

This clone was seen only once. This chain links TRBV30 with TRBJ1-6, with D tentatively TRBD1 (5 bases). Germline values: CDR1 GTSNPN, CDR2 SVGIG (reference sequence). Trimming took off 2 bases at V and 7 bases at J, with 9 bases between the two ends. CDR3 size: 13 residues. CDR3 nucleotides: TGTGCCTGGAGTTCGGGGCTGAATTCACCCCTCCACTTT. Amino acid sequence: CAWSSGLNSPLHF.